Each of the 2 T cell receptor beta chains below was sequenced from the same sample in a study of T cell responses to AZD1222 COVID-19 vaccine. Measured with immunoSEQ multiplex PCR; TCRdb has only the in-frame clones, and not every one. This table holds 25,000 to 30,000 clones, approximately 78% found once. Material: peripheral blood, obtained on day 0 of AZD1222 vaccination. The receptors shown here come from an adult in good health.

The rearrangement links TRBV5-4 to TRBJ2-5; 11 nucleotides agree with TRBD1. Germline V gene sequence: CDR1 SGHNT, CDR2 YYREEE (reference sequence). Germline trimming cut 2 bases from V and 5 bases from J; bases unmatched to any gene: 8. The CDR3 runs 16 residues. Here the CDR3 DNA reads TGTGCCAGCAGCTTCGGACAGGGGGCCATCTCCGAGACCCAGTACTTC. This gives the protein CASSFGQGAISETQYF.

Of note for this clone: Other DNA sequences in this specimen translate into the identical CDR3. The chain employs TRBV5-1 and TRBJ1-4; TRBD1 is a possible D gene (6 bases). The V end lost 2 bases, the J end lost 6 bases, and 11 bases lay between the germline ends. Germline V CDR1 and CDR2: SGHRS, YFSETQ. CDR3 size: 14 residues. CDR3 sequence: CASSFSGVDEKLFF. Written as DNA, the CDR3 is TGCGCCAGCAGCTTTTCAGGGGTCGATGAAAAACTGTTTTTT.